The subject of this entry is one T cell receptor beta chain. These data are taken from a study of PD-L1 blockade in urothelial cancer. About the study: From about 2014, patients received atezolizumab, given as 1,200 mg intravenously every 3 weeks.

Regarding time point: pretreatment peripheral blood. Each PCR contained spiked-in synthetic TCR analog templates. Here immunoSEQ multiplex PCR was the method, and the copy in TCRdb shows in-frame clones only, minus some. In the table there are just under 65,000 clones, 75% to 90% of which are singletons. This CDR3 comprises 15 residues. Trimming shortened V by 3 bases and J by 1 base, and 10 bases separated the two germline ends. The V gene's germline CDR1 is SGDLS and CDR2 YYNGEE. This chain connects TRBV9 to TRBJ1-4; possible D gene TRBD1, 5 bases. The clonotype comes from a man in his 70s with urothelial cancer. This material consisted of PBMCs, taken around atezolizumab (anti-PD-L1) treatment. In DNA form, the CDR3 reads TGTGCCAGCAGCGGGGGCTTCGGAACTAATGAAAAACTGTTTTTT. This codes for CASSGGFGTNEKLFF.